These 10 T cell receptor beta chains came from one sample sequenced in a study of Ad26.COV2.S vaccination and SARS-CoV-2 variants. Clones were read by immunoSEQ multiplex PCR, and TCRdb kept only the in-frame ones, dropping some. The sample has some 460,000 clones, around 89% seen once. The treatment denotes: 15 to 20 received Ad26.COV2.S at low or high dose, single or two shots; about 5 received placebo; per-sample allocation not given. Sampling was performed 63 days after the first vaccine or placebo injection. The sequences come from peripheral blood, collected in a trial of Ad26.COV2.S vaccine versus placebo. Every receptor here comes from a person aged 18-65 years who received the Ad26.COV2.S COVID-19 vaccine or a placebo.

In its sample, this clone was seen a few times. The genes are TRBV21-1 and TRBJ1-2. TRBV21-1 corresponds to a pseudogene. The CDR3 has 15 amino acids. CDR3 nucleotide sequence: TGTGCCAGCAGCAATTTATCGGGGCGGAAGAATGGCTACACCTTC. This codes for CASSNLSGRKNGYTF.

The V and J genes are TRBV19 and TRBJ1-6; TRBD1 agrees at 7 bases. The trim removed 3 bases at V and 7 bases at J, leaving 6 bases unmatched. Germline CDR1 LNHDA, CDR2 SQIVND (reference sequence). The CDR3 has 15 residues. The CDR3 sequence is CASSMNPGQNSPLHF. CDR3 coding DNA: TGTGCCAGTAGTATGAACCCGGGACAGAATTCACCCCTCCACTTT.

The V gene is TRBV6-7, the J gene TRBJ2-3, with D possibly TRBD2 on 6 matching bases. TRBV6-7 is classed as an ORF, of uncertain function. V was pared by 0 bases and J by 4 bases, with 14 bases between. This CDR3 region has 16 residues. CDR3 nucleotide sequence: TGTGCCAGCAGTTACTCCCTACCGGGAGTGTCAGATACGCAGTATTTT. This codes for CASSYSLPGVSDTQYF.

The chain employs TRBV7-2 and TRBJ1-1; TRBD1 matches at 8 bases. V was clipped by 2 bases and J by 5 bases; unmatched bases: 4. Germline-derived CDR1 and CDR2 are SGHTA and FQGNSA. The CDR3 totals 14 residues. CDR3 DNA: TGTGCCAGCAGCTTATACAGGGGGAGGACTGAAGCTTTCTTT. Protein: CASSLYRGRTEAFF. Full variable domain (outside the CDR3, taken from reference TRBV7-2 and TRBJ1-1): GAGVSQSPSNKVTEKGKDVELRCDPISGHTALYWYRQSLGQGLEFLIYFQGNSAPDKSGLPSDRFSAERTGGSVSTLTIQRTQQEDSAVYLCASSLYRGRTEAFFGQGTRLTVV.

The V gene is TRBV30, the J gene TRBJ1-1, with TRBD1 as a possible D gene (5 bases). This CDR3 region has 11 residues. Trimming shortened V by 5 bases and J by 11 bases, and 15 bases separated the two germline ends. Germline CDR1 is GTSNPN and CDR2 is SVGIG (reference sequence). CDR3 nucleotide sequence: TGTGCCTGGGGGGCGGGGGAGAGTGCTTTCTTT. It translates to CAWGAGESAFF.

The chain has TRBV30 and TRBJ1-2; D not certain. The CDR3 is made up of 14 amino acids. Trimming stripped 3 bases from V and 2 bases from J, with 13 bases between. Germline assignment: CDR1 GTSNPN and CDR2 SVGIG (reference sequence). The chain's CDR3 is CAWSPDRTNYGYTF. In nucleotides, the CDR3 is TGTGCCTGGAGCCCTGACCGGACCAACTATGGCTACACCTTC.

The V call is TRBV19, the J call TRBJ2-7; 7 bases fit TRBD1. Germline CDR1 reads LNHDA; CDR2 reads SQIVND (reference sequence). The CDR3 extends over 15 amino acids. Losses at the gene ends were 7 bases for V and 2 bases for J; bases not matched to a gene: 11. The CDR3 nucleotides are TGTGCCAGTACCAGACGCGTGGGACAGACCTACGAGCAGTACTTC. It encodes CASTRRVGQTYEQYF.

The chain recombines TRBV3-1 (or the pseudogene TRBV3-2) with TRBJ2-6; 8 bases match TRBD1. The CDR3 has 18 residues. Germline-derived CDR1 and CDR2 are LGHDT and YNNKEL (reference sequence). The J segment lost 0 bases and the V segment lost 3 bases, leaving 7 bases of the junction unmatched. The CDR3 spells CASSQRTGTFSGANVLTF. The DNA of the CDR3 is TGTGCCAGCAGCCAGAGGACAGGGACCTTCTCTGGGGCCAACGTCCTGACTTTC.

Concerning this clone itself: This CDR3 is also generated by other DNA sequences in the sample. The rearrangement links TRBV7-9 to TRBJ1-3; D is unresolved. V lost 1 base and J 4 bases, leaving 2 bases between the germline ends. CDR3 size: 12 residues. CDR1 and CDR2 from the germline V gene are SEHNR and FQNEAQ (reference sequence). CDR3 region: CASSLGGNTIYF. For the CDR3, the DNA is TGTGCCAGCAGCTTAGGCGGAAACACCATATATTTT.

On this clone itself: Germline is not matched at one junction end, which may reflect a read error. The chain joins TRBV12-3 or TRBV12-4 to TRBJ2-1, with 8 bases fitting TRBD1. The CDR3 length is 13 residues. CDR3 amino acids: CASSSGTGGRSIF. CDR3 sequence (DNA): TGTGCCAGCAGTTCCGGGACAGGAGGGCGTTCTATCTTC.